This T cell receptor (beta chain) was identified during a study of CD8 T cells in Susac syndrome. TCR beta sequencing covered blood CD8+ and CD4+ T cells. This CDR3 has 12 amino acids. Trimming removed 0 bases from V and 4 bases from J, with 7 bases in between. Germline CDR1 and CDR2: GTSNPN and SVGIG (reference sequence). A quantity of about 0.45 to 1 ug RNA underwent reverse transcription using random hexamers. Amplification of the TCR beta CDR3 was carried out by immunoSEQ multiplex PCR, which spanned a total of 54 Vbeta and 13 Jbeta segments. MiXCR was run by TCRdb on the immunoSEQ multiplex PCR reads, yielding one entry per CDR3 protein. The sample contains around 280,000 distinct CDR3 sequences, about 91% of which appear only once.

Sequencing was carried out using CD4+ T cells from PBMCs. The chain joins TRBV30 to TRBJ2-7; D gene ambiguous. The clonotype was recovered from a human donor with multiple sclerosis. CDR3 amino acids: CAWSVIGYEQYF. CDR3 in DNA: TGTGCCTGGAGTGTTATTGGTTACGAGCAGTACTTC.